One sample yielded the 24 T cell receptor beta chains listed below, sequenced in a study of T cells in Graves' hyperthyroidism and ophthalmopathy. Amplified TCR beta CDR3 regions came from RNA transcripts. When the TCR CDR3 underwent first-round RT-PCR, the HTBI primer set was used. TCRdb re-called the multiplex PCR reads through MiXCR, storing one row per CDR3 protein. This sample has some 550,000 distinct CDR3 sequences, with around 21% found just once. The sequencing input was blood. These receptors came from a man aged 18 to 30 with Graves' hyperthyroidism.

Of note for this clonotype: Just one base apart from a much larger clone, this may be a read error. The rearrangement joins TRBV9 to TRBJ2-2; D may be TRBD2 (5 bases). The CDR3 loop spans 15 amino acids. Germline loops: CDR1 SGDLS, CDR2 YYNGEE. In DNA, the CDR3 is TGTGCCAGCAGCCCTCAGTCCTCGAACACCGGGGAGCTGTGTTTT. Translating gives CASSPQSSNTGELCF.

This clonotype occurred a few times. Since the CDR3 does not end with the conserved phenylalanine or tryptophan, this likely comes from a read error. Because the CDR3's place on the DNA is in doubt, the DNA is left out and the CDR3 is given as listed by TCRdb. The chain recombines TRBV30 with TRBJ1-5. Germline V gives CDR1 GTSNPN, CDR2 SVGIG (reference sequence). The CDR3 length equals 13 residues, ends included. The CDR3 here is CAWNSRGNQPQQL.

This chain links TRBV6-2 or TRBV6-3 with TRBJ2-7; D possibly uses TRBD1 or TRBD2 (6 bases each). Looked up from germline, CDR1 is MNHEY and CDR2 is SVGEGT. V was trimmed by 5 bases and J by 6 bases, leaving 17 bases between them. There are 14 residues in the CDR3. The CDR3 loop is CASSPGGPLGEQYF. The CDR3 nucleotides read TGTGCCAGCAGTCCCGGGGGCCCTCTGGGCGAGCAGTACTTC.

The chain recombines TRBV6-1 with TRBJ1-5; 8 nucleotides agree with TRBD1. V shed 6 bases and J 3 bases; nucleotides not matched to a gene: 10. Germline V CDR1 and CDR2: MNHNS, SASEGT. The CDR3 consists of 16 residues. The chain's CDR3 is CASRPDRGGSNQPQHF. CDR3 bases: TGTGCCAGCAGACCTGACAGGGGAGGGTCCAATCAGCCCCAGCATTTT.

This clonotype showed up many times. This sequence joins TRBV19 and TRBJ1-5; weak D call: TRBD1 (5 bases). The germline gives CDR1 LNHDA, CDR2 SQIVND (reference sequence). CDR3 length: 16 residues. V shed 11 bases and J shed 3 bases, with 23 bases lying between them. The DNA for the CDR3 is TGTGCCGCGGGCAGGGTGCCTACCGCATTCAATCAGCCCCAGCATTTT. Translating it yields CAAGRVPTAFNQPQHF.

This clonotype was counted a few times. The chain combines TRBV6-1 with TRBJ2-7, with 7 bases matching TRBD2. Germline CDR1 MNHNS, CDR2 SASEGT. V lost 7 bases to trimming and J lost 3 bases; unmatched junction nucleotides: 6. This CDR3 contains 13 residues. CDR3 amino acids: CASNRGLFYEQYF. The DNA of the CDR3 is TGTGCCAGCAATCGGGGACTATTCTACGAGCAGTACTTC.

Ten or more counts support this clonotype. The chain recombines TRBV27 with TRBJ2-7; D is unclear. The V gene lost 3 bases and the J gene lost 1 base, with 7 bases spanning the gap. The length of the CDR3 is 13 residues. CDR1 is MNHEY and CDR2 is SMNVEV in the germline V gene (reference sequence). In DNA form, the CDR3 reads TGTGCCAGCAGTTTGAGTTTTTCCTACGAGCAGTACTTC. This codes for CASSLSFSYEQYF.

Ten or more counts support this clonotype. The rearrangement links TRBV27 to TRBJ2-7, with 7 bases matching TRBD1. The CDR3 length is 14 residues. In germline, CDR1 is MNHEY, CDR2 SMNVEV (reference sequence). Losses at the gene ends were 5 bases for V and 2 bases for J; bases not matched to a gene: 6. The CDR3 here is CASSHDRAAYEQYF. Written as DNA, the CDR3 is TGTGCCAGCAGTCACGACAGGGCCGCCTACGAGCAGTACTTC.

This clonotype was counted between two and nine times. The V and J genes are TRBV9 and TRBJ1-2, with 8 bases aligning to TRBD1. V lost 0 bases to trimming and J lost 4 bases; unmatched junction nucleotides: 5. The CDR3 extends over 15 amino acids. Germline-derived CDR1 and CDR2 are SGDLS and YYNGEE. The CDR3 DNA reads TGTGCCAGCAGCGTAGAGGCAGGGGGCGGCTATGGCTACACCTTC. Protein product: CASSVEAGGGYGYTF.

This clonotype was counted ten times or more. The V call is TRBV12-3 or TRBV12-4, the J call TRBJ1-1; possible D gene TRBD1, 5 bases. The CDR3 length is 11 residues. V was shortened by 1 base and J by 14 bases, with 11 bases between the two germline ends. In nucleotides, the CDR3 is TGTGCCAGCAGTTTAGGAAAGGGGAACTTCTTT. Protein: CASSLGKGNFF.

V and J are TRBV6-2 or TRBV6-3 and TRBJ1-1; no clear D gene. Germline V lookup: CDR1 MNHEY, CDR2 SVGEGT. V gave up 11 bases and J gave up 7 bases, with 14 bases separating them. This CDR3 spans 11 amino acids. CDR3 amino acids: CASTSVGEAFF. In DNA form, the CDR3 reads TGTGCCTCCACCAGCGTAGGTGAAGCTTTCTTT.

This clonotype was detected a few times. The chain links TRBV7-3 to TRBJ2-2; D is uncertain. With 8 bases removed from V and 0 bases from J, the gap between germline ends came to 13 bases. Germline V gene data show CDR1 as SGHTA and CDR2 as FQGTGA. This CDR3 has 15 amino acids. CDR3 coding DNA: TGTGCCAGCGGGCCAAGTGATCCGAACACCGGGGAGCTGTTTTTT. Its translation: CASGPSDPNTGELFF.

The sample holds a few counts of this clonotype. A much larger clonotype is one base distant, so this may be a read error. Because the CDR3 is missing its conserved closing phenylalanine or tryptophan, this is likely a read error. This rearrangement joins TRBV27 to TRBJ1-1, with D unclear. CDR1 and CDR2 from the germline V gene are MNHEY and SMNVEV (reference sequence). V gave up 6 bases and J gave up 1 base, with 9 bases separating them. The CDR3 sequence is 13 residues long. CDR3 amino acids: CASRFGGNTEAFS. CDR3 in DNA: TGTGCCAGCAGGTTCGGAGGGAACACTGAAGCTTTCTCT.

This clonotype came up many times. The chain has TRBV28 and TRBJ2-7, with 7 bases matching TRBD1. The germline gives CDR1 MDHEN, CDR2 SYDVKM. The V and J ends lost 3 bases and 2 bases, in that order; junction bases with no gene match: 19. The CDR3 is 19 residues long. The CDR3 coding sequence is TGTGCCAGCAGTTTCCCGACTGTTAATCGGGACAGCCGGGCCTACGAGCAGTACTTC. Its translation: CASSFPTVNRDSRAYEQYF. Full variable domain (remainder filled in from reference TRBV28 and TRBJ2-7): DVKVTQSSRYLVKRTGEKVFLECVQDMDHENMFWYRQDPGLGLRLIYFSYDVKMKEKGDIPEGYSVSREKKERFSLILESASTNQTSMYLCASSFPTVNRDSRAYEQYFGPGTRLTVT.

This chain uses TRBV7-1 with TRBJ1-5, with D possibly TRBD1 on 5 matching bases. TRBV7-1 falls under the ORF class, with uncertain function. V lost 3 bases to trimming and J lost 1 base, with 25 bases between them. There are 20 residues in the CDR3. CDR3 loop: CASSSEEGILKGPSNQPQHF. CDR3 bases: TGTGCCAGCAGCTCGGAGGAGGGGATCTTAAAGGGGCCGAGCAATCAGCCCCAGCATTTT.

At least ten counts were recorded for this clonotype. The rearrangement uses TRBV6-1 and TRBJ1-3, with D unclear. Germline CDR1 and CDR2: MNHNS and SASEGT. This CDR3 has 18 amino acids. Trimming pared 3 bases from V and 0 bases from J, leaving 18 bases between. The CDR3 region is CASSDRLGRRSSGNTIYF. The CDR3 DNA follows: TGTGCCAGCAGTGATAGGTTGGGCCGTCGTTCCTCTGGAAACACCATATATTTT.

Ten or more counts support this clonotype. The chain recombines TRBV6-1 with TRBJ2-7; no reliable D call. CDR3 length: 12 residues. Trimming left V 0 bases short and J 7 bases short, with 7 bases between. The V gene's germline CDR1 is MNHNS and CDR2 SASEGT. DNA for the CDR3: TGTGCCAGCAGTGAAGCCCATTTTGAGCAGTACTTC. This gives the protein CASSEAHFEQYF.

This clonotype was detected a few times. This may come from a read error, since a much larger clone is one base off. In nucleotides, the CDR3 is TGTGCCAGCAGTCGGACAGGGAAATTCACCTACGAGCAGTACTTC. Its translation is CASSRTGKFTYEQYF. The chain recombines TRBV27 with TRBJ2-7; 8 bases agree with TRBD1. From germline, CDR1 is MNHEY and CDR2 SMNVEV (reference sequence). Trimming took 5 bases from V and 2 from J; bases not matched to a gene: 8. This CDR3 is 15 amino acids long.

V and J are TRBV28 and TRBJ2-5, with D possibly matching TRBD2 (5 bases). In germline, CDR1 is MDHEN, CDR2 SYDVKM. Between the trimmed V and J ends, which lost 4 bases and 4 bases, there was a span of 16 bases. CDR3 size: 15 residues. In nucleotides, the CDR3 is TGTGCCAGCAGTTCTCCAGCTGGGCGGGTAGAGACCCAGTACTTC. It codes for CASSSPAGRVETQYF.

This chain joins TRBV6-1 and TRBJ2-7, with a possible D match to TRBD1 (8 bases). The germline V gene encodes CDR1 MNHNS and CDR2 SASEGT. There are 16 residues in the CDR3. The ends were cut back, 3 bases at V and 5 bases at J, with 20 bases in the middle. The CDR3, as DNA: TGTGCCAGCAGTGACCTACAGGGGGAGGGCTGGAACGAGCAGTACTTC. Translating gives CASSDLQGEGWNEQYF.

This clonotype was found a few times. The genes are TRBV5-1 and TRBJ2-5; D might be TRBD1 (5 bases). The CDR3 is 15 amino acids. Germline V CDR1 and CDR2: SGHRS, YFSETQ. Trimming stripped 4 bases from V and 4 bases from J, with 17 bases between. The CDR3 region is CASSKTDVRLETQYF. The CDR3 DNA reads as TGCGCCAGCAGCAAGACAGACGTCCGTCTAGAGACCCAGTACTTC.

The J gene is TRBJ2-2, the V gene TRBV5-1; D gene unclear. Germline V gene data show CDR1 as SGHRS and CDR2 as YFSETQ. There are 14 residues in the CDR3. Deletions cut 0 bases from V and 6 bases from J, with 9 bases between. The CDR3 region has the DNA TGCGCCAGCAGCTTGGTTGCTCAGGCCGGGGAGCTGTTTTTT. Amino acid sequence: CASSLVAQAGELFF.

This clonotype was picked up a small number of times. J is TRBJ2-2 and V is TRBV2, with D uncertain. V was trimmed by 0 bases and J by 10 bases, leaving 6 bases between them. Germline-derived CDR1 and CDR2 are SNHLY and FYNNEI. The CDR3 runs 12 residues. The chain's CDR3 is CASSEALLELFF. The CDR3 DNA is TGTGCCAGCAGTGAAGCGCTTTTGGAGCTGTTTTTT.

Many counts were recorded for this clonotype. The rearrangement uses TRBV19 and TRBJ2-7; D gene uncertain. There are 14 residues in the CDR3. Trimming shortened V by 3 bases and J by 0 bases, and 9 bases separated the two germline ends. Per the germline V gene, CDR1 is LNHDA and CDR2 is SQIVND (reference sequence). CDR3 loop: CASSMWATSYEQYF. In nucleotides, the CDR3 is TGTGCCAGTAGTATGTGGGCTACCTCCTACGAGCAGTACTTC.